A few counts support the clone carrying this T cell receptor (beta chain). The data were obtained in a study of cytomegalovirus exposure and HLA in healthy donors. This CDR3 is built from 14 residues. The trim removed 5 bases at V and 3 bases at J, leaving 5 bases unmatched. CDR1 GTSNPN and CDR2 SVGIG come from the germline V gene (reference sequence). The PCR used 60 Vbeta and 13 Jbeta primers. Method: immunoSEQ multiplex PCR; TCRdb's copy keeps in-frame clones and lacks some. Counted here are about 130,000 clones, roughly 68% occurring once; the ten biggest clones make up under 6.5%. This clonotype originated in a woman in her fifties or sixties in good health and CMV-seropositive. The rearrangement joins TRBV30 to TRBJ2-7, with 12 bases matching TRBD1. Sequencing was done on a sample of PBMCs. CDR3 in DNA: TGTGCCTGGGCCGGGACAGGGGGCTTCTACGAGCAGTACTTC. It is translated as CAWAGTGGFYEQYF. Drawing the rest from reference TRBV30 and TRBJ2-7, the complete variable domain is SQTIHQWPATLVQPVGSPLSLECTVEGTSNPNLYWYRQAAGRGLQLLFYSVGIGQISSEVPQNLSASRPQDRQFILSSKKLLLSDSGFYLCAWAGTGGFYEQYFGPGTRLTVT.